Each of the 14 T cell receptor beta chains below was sequenced from the same sample in a study of read filtering for tumor transcriptome and immune sequencing (dated by TCRdb to 2020 to 2021). The sequencing machine was an Illumina HiSeq 4000. The Immunoverse kit was used to build TCR libraries from about 400 ng RNA, with molecular barcoded adaptors covering alpha/delta and beta/gamma chains. TCRdb reworked the public reads: Q25 trimming with fastp, MiXCR clone assembly, productive beta chains retained. Each CDR3 protein gets just one entry, which takes the most common genes and DNA from the rows behind it. Counted in this sample were tens of thousands of distinct CDR3 sequences; roughly a fifth of them appeared once. The top ten clones comprise roughly 11% of the sample. Sequences were obtained from a population of CD138-negative cells sorted from bone marrow. What the cell subset or site label conveys for this sample: bone marrow mononuclear cells depleted of CD138+ plasma/myeloma cells by negative magnetic selection. Every receptor here comes from a donor at least 40 years old with multiple myeloma.

As regards this clonotype: The junction departs from the called germline gene at one end, perhaps through a read error. The J gene is TRBJ2-5, the V gene TRBV5-1; 7 bases agree with TRBD1. Per the germline V gene, CDR1 is SGHRS and CDR2 is YFSETQ. This CDR3 contains 13 residues. The CDR3 bases are TGCGCCAGCGGCTTGGGACAGCAAGAGACCCAGTACTTC. Translated: CASGLGQQETQYF.

In this sample, this clonotype turned up once. A read error may produce the germline difference seen at one junction end. J is TRBJ1-4 and V is TRBV11-1; D perhaps matches TRBD1 (5 bases). The CDR3 runs to 15 residues. In germline, CDR1 is SGHAT, CDR2 FQDESV (reference sequence). DNA of the CDR3: TGTGCCAGCGGCTTAACAGGAGACGTTAACGAAAAACTGTTTTTT. Its translation: CASGLTGDVNEKLFF.

At least ten counts were recorded for this clonotype. The chain couples TRBV7-2 to TRBJ2-7, with D possibly being TRBD2 (5 bases). Trimming stripped 5 bases from V and 2 bases from J, with 13 bases between. The CDR3 runs 14 residues. Germline lookup yields CDR1 SGHTA and CDR2 FQGNSA. In nucleotides, the CDR3 is TGTGCCAGCAGCGCAGGACTGGCCCCCTACGAGCAGTACTTC. It codes for CASSAGLAPYEQYF.

Concerning this clonotype itself: One base away lies a much larger clone, so this may be a sequencing read error. The rearrangement uses TRBV4-1 and TRBJ2-4; 9 bases are shared with TRBD2. Germline V gene data show CDR1 as MGHRA and CDR2 as YSYEKL. The CDR3 has 17 amino acids. The chain's CDR3 is CASGQGVSGSAKNIQYF. The CDR3 nucleotides are TGCGCCAGCGGCCAAGGTGTTAGCGGGAGTGCCAAAAACATTCAGTACTTC.

This clonotype was seen ten or more times. The J gene is TRBJ2-3, the V gene TRBV20-1; 11 bases fit TRBD2. Germline V gives CDR1 DFQATT, CDR2 SNEGSKA (reference sequence). After removal of 7 bases from V and 6 bases from J, the junction contained 6 bases not matched to a gene. The CDR3 totals 13 residues. CDR3 DNA sequence: TGCAGTGGGACTAGCGGGTCCCCGGATACGCAGTATTTT. Its translation: CSGTSGSPDTQYF.

The chain has TRBV24-1 and TRBJ2-7; TRBD1 aligns across 9 bases. CDR1 and CDR2 from the germline V gene are KGHDR and SFDVKD. The CDR3 loop spans 13 amino acids. V shed 9 bases, J shed 4 bases, and the junction held 6 bases outside the gene matches. The CDR3 nucleotides are TGTGCCACCTCCCGGACAGGGGCGTACGAGCAGTACTTC. Its translation: CATSRTGAYEQYF.

V gene TRBV7-8 combines with J gene TRBJ2-7; 9 nucleotides agree with TRBD2. The V segment lost 0 bases and the J segment 0 bases; nucleotides outside the gene matches: 9. The CDR3 has 18 amino acids. CDR1 and CDR2 from the germline V gene are SGHVS and FQNEAQ. The CDR3 protein is CASSLAETSGLISYEQYF. The CDR3 DNA reads TGTGCCAGCAGCTTAGCGGAGACTAGCGGACTTATCTCCTACGAGCAGTACTTC.

As for this clonotype: A much larger clone sits a single nucleotide away, making a read error possible. The CDR3: CSARGAGLSGVTDTQYF. The CDR3 DNA follows: TGCAGTGCTAGAGGGGCTGGACTATCGGGGGTCACAGATACGCAGTATTTT. The chain has TRBV20-1 and TRBJ2-3; the D gene is possibly TRBD2 (6 bases). The CDR3 length is 17 residues. The germline CDR1 and CDR2 sequences are DFQATT and SNEGSKA (reference sequence). V lost 1 base to trimming and J lost 2 bases, with 19 bases between them.

This clonotype was counted many times. The V call is TRBV7-9, the J call TRBJ2-5; TRBD2 matches at 7 bases. CDR3 size: 17 residues. Germline loops: CDR1 SEHNR, CDR2 FQNEAQ (reference sequence). V gave up 1 base and J gave up 2 bases; unmatched junction bases: 10. Here the CDR3 reads CASSLVEASGLQETQYF. In DNA, the CDR3 is TGTGCCAGCAGCTTAGTAGAGGCTAGCGGATTACAAGAGACCCAGTACTTC.

Concerning this clonotype: A much larger clone sits a single nucleotide away, making a read error possible. The chain uses TRBV12-3 or TRBV12-4 and TRBJ1-5; no clear D. The CDR3 totals 15 residues. In DNA form, the CDR3 reads TGTGCCAGCAGTTTAGCCGGGAAGGGCAATCGGCCCCAGCATTTT. This codes for CASSLAGKGNRPQHF.

In the case of this clonotype: One end of the junction fails to match germline, which may point to a read error. The CDR3 DNA reads TGCGACAGCAGCTTGGGCGACGGGGGGCCCGGGGAGCTGTTTTTT. It specifies CDSSLGDGGPGELFF. The gene calls are TRBV5-1 and TRBJ2-2, with TRBD2 as a possible D gene (7 bases). This CDR3 comprises 15 residues. Germline V gene lookup returns CDR1 SGHRS and CDR2 YFSETQ.

About this clonotype: This probably arose from a read error, given a far larger clone one base away. This chain uses TRBV3-2 with TRBJ2-5; the table's D gene call, TRBD1, was not cross checked with the DNA. TRBV3-2 is a pseudogene locus. There are 16 residues in the CDR3. The CDR3 here is CASSQGRSGATETQYF. In nucleotides, the CDR3 is TGTGCCAGCAGCCAAGGTAGATCGGGGGCCACAGAGACCCAGTACTTC.

This clonotype was detected many times. J is TRBJ2-1 and V is TRBV19; 8 bases are shared with TRBD1. This CDR3 region has 14 residues. Looked up from germline, CDR1 is LNHDA and CDR2 is SQIVND (reference sequence). The ends lost 3 bases at V and 5 bases at J; junction bases unmatched: 3. The CDR3 region has the DNA TGTGCCAGTAGTATGCACAGGGGGAACAATGAGCAGTTCTTC. Residues: CASSMHRGNNEQFF.

This clonotype has a handful of counts. This sequence joins TRBV7-8 and TRBJ2-2, with 8 bases aligning to TRBD2. Germline V gene lookup returns CDR1 SGHVS and CDR2 FQNEAQ. The CDR3 has 15 amino acids. V was clipped by 8 bases and J by 4 bases; unmatched bases: 9. The CDR3 sequence is CASRRREGGTGELFF. The CDR3 region has the DNA TGTGCCAGCCGGCGCCGGGAGGGGGGCACCGGGGAGCTGTTTTTT.